The 22 T cell receptor beta chains below were found in one sample sequenced in a study of blood T cell repertoires in COVID-19. Assay: immunoSEQ multiplex PCR; the TCRdb copy retains only in-frame clones and omits some. There are about 60,000 clones in the sample; over 70% occur only once, and 9.5% to 13% lies in the top ten. Sample: peripheral blood. These receptors were obtained from a man aged 25 to 40 with COVID-19, enrolled during active disease.

V and J are TRBV11-2 and TRBJ1-2, with D maybe TRBD1 (5 bases). The germline V gene encodes CDR1 SGHAT and CDR2 FQNNGV. The CDR3 is 16 residues long. V was clipped by 4 bases and J by 4 bases, with 19 bases between them. The CDR3 DNA is TGTGCCAGCAGCTCCGTCCGGGACTCCTTACTCTATGGCTACACCTTC. Its protein product is CASSSVRDSLLYGYTF.

The V gene is TRBV29-1, the J gene TRBJ2-6; no reliable D call. Trimming took off 3 bases at V and 1 base at J, with 4 bases between the two ends. CDR3 length: 13 residues. CDR1 is SQVTM, CDR2 ANQGSEA, per germline. The CDR3 loop is CSVDRSGANVLTF. In DNA form, the CDR3 reads TGCAGCGTTGACAGGTCTGGGGCCAACGTCCTGACTTTC.

The genes are TRBV6-2 or TRBV6-3 and TRBJ2-1, with D possibly TRBD1 on 8 matching bases. The CDR3 is 18 amino acids. V shed 2 bases and J shed 8 bases, with 25 bases lying between them. CDR1 is MNHEY and CDR2 is SVGEGT in the germline V gene. The DNA of the CDR3 is TGTGCCAGCAGTTACCTAGGACAGGGCGTGCGGACTAGGGATGAGCAGTTCTTC. Its protein product is CASSYLGQGVRTRDEQFF.

The chain recombines TRBV19 with TRBJ2-5, with D possibly matching TRBD2 (6 bases). Trimming removed 5 bases from V and 1 base from J, with 11 bases in between. Germline V gives CDR1 LNHDA, CDR2 SQIVND (reference sequence). The CDR3 loop spans 14 amino acids. The CDR3: CASSQTSLQETQYF. The CDR3 DNA reads TGTGCCAGTAGTCAGACTAGTCTCCAAGAGACCCAGTACTTC.

The chain employs TRBV28 and TRBJ2-1; 11 positions match TRBD2. This CDR3 is 19 amino acids long. Trimming cost V 2 bases and J 3 bases; bases outside gene matches: 12. Germline CDR1 is MDHEN and CDR2 is SYDVKM. CDR3 nucleotides: TGTGCCAGCAGTTTAACTAGCGGGAGAGTGGTTGGTGGCTACAATGAGCAGTTCTTC. Translating it yields CASSLTSGRVVGGYNEQFF.

The rearrangement uses TRBV7-9 and TRBJ2-3; the D is unclear. Trimming took off 7 bases at V and 6 bases at J, with 11 bases between the two ends. The CDR3 has 12 amino acids. CDR1 and CDR2 from the germline V gene are SEHNR and FQNEAQ (reference sequence). This CDR3 is CASTDIGDTQYF. DNA for the CDR3: TGTGCCAGCACCGACATAGGTGATACGCAGTATTTT.

The gene calls are TRBV27 and TRBJ1-6; perhaps TRBD1 as D (6 bases). Germline V gives CDR1 MNHEY, CDR2 SMNVEV (reference sequence). CDR3 length: 17 amino acids. V shed 6 bases and J shed 3 bases, with 18 bases lying between them. The CDR3 protein is CASSLKGGGHYNSPLHF. CDR3 nucleotide sequence: TGTGCCAGCAGCCTTAAAGGGGGGGGACACTATAATTCACCCCTCCACTTT.

This chain uses TRBV27 with TRBJ1-4; weak D call: TRBD1 (6 bases). The CDR3 sequence is 17 residues long. V was pared by 4 bases and J by 3 bases, with 18 bases between. Germline V gene data show CDR1 as MNHEY and CDR2 as SMNVEV (reference sequence). CDR3 DNA sequence: TGTGCCAGCAGTTCGATAGCGTGGGGGGGCCCTAATGAAAAACTGTTTTTT. Its translation: CASSSIAWGGPNEKLFF.

The V and J genes are TRBV9 and TRBJ2-1, with 9 bases that match TRBD1. V was pared by 3 bases and J by 7 bases, with 5 bases of the junction left unmatched. This CDR3 has 14 amino acids. Per germline, CDR1 SGDLS and CDR2 YYNGEE. CDR3 coding DNA: TGTGCCAGCAGCGCCGGGACAGGGATGAATGAGCAGTTCTTC. This gives the protein CASSAGTGMNEQFF. The whole variable domain, filled in from reference TRBV9 and TRBJ2-1, reads DSGVTQTPKHLITATGQRVTLRCSPRSGDLSVYWYQQSLDQGLQFLIQYYNGEERAKGNILERFSAQQFPDLHSELNLSSLELGDSALYFCASSAGTGMNEQFFGPGTRLTVL.

This chain uses TRBV27 with TRBJ2-1; a weak D match, TRBD1 (6 bases). Deletions cut 6 bases from V and 4 bases from J, with 19 bases between. The length of the CDR3 is 16 residues. The germline CDR1 and CDR2 sequences are MNHEY and SMNVEV (reference sequence). The CDR3 reads CASSDLGAALYNEQFF. CDR3 in DNA: TGTGCCAGCAGCGACCTGGGGGCGGCACTGTACAATGAGCAGTTCTTC.

The chain links TRBV27 to TRBJ2-7; 7 nucleotides align to TRBD2. J was trimmed by 3 bases and V by 4 bases; bases with no gene match: 6. Germline values: CDR1 MNHEY, CDR2 SMNVEV (reference sequence). This CDR3 has 14 amino acids. In nucleotides, the CDR3 is TGTGCCAGCAGTTCCACTAGCGTAGTCTACGAGCAGTACTTC. Its translation: CASSSTSVVYEQYF.

The rearrangement links TRBV5-6 to TRBJ2-5; TRBD2 aligns across 10 bases. The CDR3 spans 14 residues. Germline-derived CDR1 and CDR2 are SGHDT and YYEEEE. V was clipped by 3 bases and J by 4 bases; unmatched bases: 3. The CDR3: CASSSGTSVETQYF. In DNA, the CDR3 is TGTGCCAGCAGCTCCGGGACTAGCGTAGAGACCCAGTACTTC.

The chain combines TRBV7-2 with TRBJ1-5, with a weak D call TRBD1 (5 bases). Trimming pared 5 bases from V and 5 bases from J, leaving 19 bases between. This CDR3 is built from 16 residues. Germline-derived CDR1 and CDR2 are SGHTA and FQGNSA. The CDR3: CASSARAGPGDQPQHF. The CDR3 DNA reads TGTGCCAGCAGCGCCAGGGCGGGGCCGGGGGATCAGCCCCAGCATTTT.

This chain links TRBV25-1 with TRBJ2-1, with TRBD1 as a possible D gene (6 bases). This CDR3 has 14 residues. V dropped 5 bases and J dropped 4 bases, with 12 bases sitting between them. Germline CDR1 and CDR2: MGHDK and SYGVNS. Written as DNA, the CDR3 is TGTGCCAGCAGTACAGGGAAAGGTTACAATGAGCAGTTCTTC. Amino acids: CASSTGKGYNEQFF.

The chain combines TRBV5-1 with TRBJ1-4; weak D call: TRBD1 (6 bases). CDR3 size: 14 residues. Germline lookup yields CDR1 SGHRS and CDR2 YFSETQ. V lost 4 bases, J lost 8 bases, and 15 bases lay in between. DNA of the CDR3: TGCGCCAGCAGCCCGGGGGGCGCGGGCGAAAAACTGTTTTTT. Its translation is CASSPGGAGEKLFF.

The chain is built from TRBV15 and TRBJ2-1, with a weak D call TRBD2 (6 bases). This CDR3 region has 14 residues. Germline loops: CDR1 LNHNV, CDR2 YYDKDF (reference sequence). Trimming cost V 0 bases and J 8 bases, with 11 bases left between them. Here the CDR3 DNA reads TGTGCCACCAGCAGAGATACCGGGAGCGATGAGCAGTTCTTC. Translating it yields CATSRDTGSDEQFF.

The rearrangement joins TRBV7-2 to TRBJ2-3; D is ambiguous. V gave up 5 bases and J gave up 0 bases, with 9 bases separating them. The CDR3 spans 14 residues. Germline V gives CDR1 SGHTA, CDR2 FQGNSA. CDR3 sequence reads: CASSDPGSTDTQYF. In DNA form, the CDR3 reads TGTGCCAGCAGCGACCCCGGGAGCACAGATACGCAGTATTTT.

The chain has TRBV18 and TRBJ2-5; maybe TRBD1 (5 bases). The CDR3 extends over 13 amino acids. Per germline, CDR1 KGHSH and CDR2 LQKENI. Between the trimmed V and J ends, which lost 3 bases and 8 bases, there was a span of 13 bases. The CDR3 bases are TGTGCCAGCTCACCGCGGCAGGGTGAAACCCAGTACTTC. Its protein is CASSPRQGETQYF.

This clone appeared a single time. The rearrangement joins TRBV16 to TRBJ2-1; D might be TRBD2 (6 bases). The CDR3 loop spans 13 amino acids. The V gene lost 0 bases and the J gene lost 10 bases, with 10 bases spanning the gap. CDR1 is KGHSY and CDR2 is FQNENV in the germline V gene. The CDR3 loop reads CASSQSEGGEQFF. CDR3 coding DNA: TGTGCCAGCAGCCAATCGGAGGGAGGCGAGCAGTTCTTC.

The V and J genes are TRBV9 and TRBJ2-5; perhaps TRBD2 as D (6 bases). Germline V CDR1 and CDR2: SGDLS, YYNGEE. The CDR3 extends over 14 amino acids. Trimming took off 2 bases at V and 5 bases at J, with 13 bases between the two ends. CDR3 region: CASSVGLRGETQYF. The CDR3 bases are TGTGCCAGCAGCGTCGGGCTTCGGGGGGAGACCCAGTACTTC. Variable domain in full (rest from reference TRBV9 and TRBJ2-5): DSGVTQTPKHLITATGQRVTLRCSPRSGDLSVYWYQQSLDQGLQFLIQYYNGEERAKGNILERFSAQQFPDLHSELNLSSLELGDSALYFCASSVGLRGETQYFGPGTRLLVL.

The V and J genes are TRBV29-1 and TRBJ2-1, with a possible D match to TRBD2 (5 bases). This CDR3 is built from 17 residues. Per the germline V gene, CDR1 is SQVTM and CDR2 is ANQGSEA. The V gene lost 0 bases and the J gene lost 8 bases, with 23 bases spanning the gap. CDR3: CSVEEVYRAEALDEQFF. CDR3 bases: TGCAGCGTTGAAGAGGTGTATAGGGCGGAGGCCCTCGATGAGCAGTTCTTC.

The chain combines TRBV4-2 with TRBJ2-2, with TRBD2 matching 9 bases. Germline CDR1 LGHNA, CDR2 YNFKEQ. Losses at the gene ends were 5 bases for V and 3 bases for J; bases not matched to a gene: 4. The CDR3 covers 15 residues. The CDR3 DNA sequence: TGTGCCAGCAGCGATAGCGGGAGAGACACCGGGGAGCTGTTTTTT. Its translation is CASSDSGRDTGELFF.